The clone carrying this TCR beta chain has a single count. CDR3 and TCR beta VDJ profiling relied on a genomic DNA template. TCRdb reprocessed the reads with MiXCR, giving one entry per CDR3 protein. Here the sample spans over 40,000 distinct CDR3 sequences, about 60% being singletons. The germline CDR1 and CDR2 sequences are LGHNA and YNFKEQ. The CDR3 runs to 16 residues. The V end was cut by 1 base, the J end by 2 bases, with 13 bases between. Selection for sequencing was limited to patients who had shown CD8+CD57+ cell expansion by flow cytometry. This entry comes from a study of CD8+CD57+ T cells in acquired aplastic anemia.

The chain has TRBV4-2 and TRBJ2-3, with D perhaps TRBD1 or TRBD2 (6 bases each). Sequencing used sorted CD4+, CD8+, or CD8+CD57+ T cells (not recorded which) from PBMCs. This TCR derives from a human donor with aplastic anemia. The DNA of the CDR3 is TGTGCCAGCAGCCAAGCGGAGGGGGACACCACAGATACGCAGTATTTT. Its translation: CASSQAEGDTTDTQYF.